These 27 T cell receptor beta chains share one sample of origin, sequenced in a study of shared clonotypes between healthy human individuals. Clones were read by immunoSEQ multiplex PCR, and TCRdb kept only the in-frame ones, dropping some. The repertoire holds approximately 2,200,000 clones, with approximately 94% as singletons. The naive CD8 subset, CD45RO-negative cells positively selected for CCR7, excluded terminally differentiated effector memory CD45RA+ cells. What was sequenced was naive CD8+ T cells from PBMCs. Every receptor here comes from a man younger than 30 in good health. Some clones in this sample may be carry-over from other donors' samples.

The chain has TRBV9 and TRBJ2-5; the D is unclear. CDR1 is SGDLS, CDR2 YYNGEE, per germline. V dropped 3 bases and J dropped 0 bases, with 9 bases sitting between them. The CDR3 consists of 14 residues. CDR3 sequence reads: CASSDGDYQETQYF. The CDR3 DNA is TGTGCCAGCAGCGACGGAGATTACCAAGAGACCCAGTACTTC.

The chain couples TRBV27 to TRBJ2-7; the D gene is possibly TRBD1 (5 bases). The CDR3 loop spans 14 amino acids. The germline V and J ends were trimmed by 2 bases and 2 bases, with 10 bases remaining between them. Germline-derived CDR1 and CDR2 are MNHEY and SMNVEV (reference sequence). CDR3 sequence: CASSLGAHPYEQYF. The CDR3 bases are TGTGCCAGCAGTTTAGGGGCCCATCCCTACGAGCAGTACTTC.

The rearrangement links TRBV6-5 to TRBJ2-7; 7 bases line up with TRBD2. Trimming cost V 2 bases and J 3 bases; bases outside gene matches: 4. Germline V gives CDR1 MNHEY, CDR2 SVGAGI. The CDR3 totals 14 residues. The CDR3 DNA is TGTGCCAGCAGTTACAGTCTAGCGGACTACGAGCAGTACTTC. Its protein is CASSYSLADYEQYF.

The gene calls are TRBV27 and TRBJ2-1; D is perhaps TRBD1 or TRBD2 (5 bases each). The V and J ends lost 3 bases and 5 bases respectively, with 11 bases between them. The CDR3 extends over 14 amino acids. The germline V gene has CDR1 MNHEY and CDR2 SMNVEV (reference sequence). The CDR3 nucleotides are TGTGCCAGCAGTTTTATCGGGGCTGACAATGAGCAGTTCTTC. This encodes CASSFIGADNEQFF.

This rearrangement joins TRBV27 to TRBJ2-5; D not certain. Germline CDR1 and CDR2: MNHEY and SMNVEV (reference sequence). The CDR3 loop spans 14 amino acids. Trimming took 4 bases from V and 5 from J, leaving 14 bases between them. CDR3 nucleotide sequence: TGTGCCAGCAGTTCGATCTGGGGTTGGGAGACCCAGTACTTC. It codes for CASSSIWGWETQYF.

This chain uses TRBV29-1 with TRBJ1-2; D is undetermined. The V end was cut by 6 bases, the J end by 4 bases, with 12 bases between. The CDR3 sequence is 12 residues long. Germline V gives CDR1 SQVTM, CDR2 ANQGSEA. The chain's CDR3 is CSVVHPSYGYTF. CDR3 nucleotide sequence: TGCAGCGTCGTTCACCCCTCCTATGGCTACACCTTC.

This clone appeared a single time. This rearrangement joins TRBV10-3 to TRBJ2-1; D gene unclear. CDR3 size: 12 residues. Germline V CDR1 and CDR2: ENHRY, SYGVKD. V gave up 2 bases and J gave up 7 bases, with 6 bases separating them. CDR3 DNA: TGTGCCATCAGTGAGGGTGTGAATGAGCAGTTCTTC. It encodes CAISEGVNEQFF.

This sequence joins TRBV9 and TRBJ2-7, with D perhaps matching TRBD1 (6 bases). V lost 7 bases and J 0 bases, leaving 14 bases between the germline ends. Germline CDR1 and CDR2: SGDLS and YYNGEE. This CDR3 is built from 14 residues. The DNA of the CDR3 is TGTGCCAGCGGGGACGGGACATACTCCTACGAGCAGTACTTC. It specifies CASGDGTYSYEQYF.

This chain links TRBV10-3 with TRBJ1-4; D might be TRBD1 (5 bases). Trimming took 5 bases from V and 10 from J, leaving 11 bases between them. The germline V gene encodes CDR1 ENHRY and CDR2 SYGVKD. The CDR3 is 12 amino acids. The CDR3 coding sequence is TGTGCCATCAGTACAGGAATATCAAAACTGTTTTTT. This sequence encodes CAISTGISKLFF.

This clone has just one count. V is TRBV5-1 and J is TRBJ2-3; 9 nucleotides align to TRBD2. V was pared by 2 bases and J by 2 bases, with 6 bases of the junction left unmatched. CDR1 and CDR2 from the germline V gene are SGHRS and YFSETQ. The CDR3 runs 16 residues. CDR3 loop: CASSFLKREATDTQYF. CDR3 bases: TGCGCCAGCAGCTTCCTAAAGCGGGAGGCCACAGATACGCAGTATTTT.

The chain links TRBV4-2 to TRBJ1-1, with D possibly being TRBD1 (6 bases). The CDR3 length is 12 residues. The V end was cut by 4 bases, the J end by 4 bases, with 7 bases between. Germline-derived CDR1 and CDR2 are LGHNA and YNFKEQ. CDR3: CASSRGGTEAFF. The CDR3 DNA reads TGTGCCAGCAGCCGAGGGGGCACTGAAGCTTTCTTT.

This chain uses TRBV27 with TRBJ2-5; D unresolved. CDR1 is MNHEY and CDR2 is SMNVEV in the germline V gene (reference sequence). The CDR3 contains 15 residues. V lost 2 bases and J 2 bases, leaving 12 bases between the germline ends. CDR3: CASSLMAAGQETQYF. The CDR3 region has the DNA TGTGCCAGCAGTTTAATGGCCGCAGGACAAGAGACCCAGTACTTC.

This clone was seen just once. The rearrangement links TRBV9 to TRBJ1-2; perhaps TRBD1 as D (6 bases). The germline gives CDR1 SGDLS, CDR2 YYNGEE. V was shortened by 6 bases and J by 5 bases, with 17 bases between the two germline ends. This CDR3 contains 14 residues. The CDR3 DNA reads TGTGCCAGCACCGGGACAAGCACACCTTATGGCTACACCTTC. It specifies CASTGTSTPYGYTF.

The chain recombines TRBV28 with TRBJ1-4; TRBD1 is a possible D gene (5 bases). V was cut by 6 bases and J by 8 bases, with 19 bases left in between. Germline CDR1 and CDR2: MDHEN and SYDVKM. The CDR3 is made up of 15 amino acids. Written as DNA, the CDR3 is TGTGCCAGCAGCGCAATGTCTAATGGGGGGGAAAAACTGTTTTTT. Amino acid sequence: CASSAMSNGGEKLFF.

V and J are TRBV9 and TRBJ2-3; tentative D call: TRBD1 (5 bases). Trimming took off 2 bases at V and 4 bases at J, with 8 bases between the two ends. The CDR3 has 13 residues. Germline CDR1 reads SGDLS; CDR2 reads YYNGEE. The CDR3 nucleotides are TGTGCCAGCAGCGTCCAGGGTCCAGATACGCAGTATTTT. Its translation: CASSVQGPDTQYF.

J is TRBJ2-1 and V is TRBV7-9; 8 nucleotides agree with TRBD2. Germline lookup yields CDR1 SEHNR and CDR2 FQNEAQ (reference sequence). Unmatched junction bases numbered 9, after V lost 1 base and J lost 4 bases. CDR3 length: 17 amino acids. The CDR3 loop reads CASSLDPGLGLYNEQFF. The CDR3 nucleotides read TGTGCCAGCAGCTTAGATCCGGGACTAGGACTTTACAATGAGCAGTTCTTC. Complete variable domain (other parts from reference TRBV7-9 and TRBJ2-1): DTGVSQNPRHKITKRGQNVTFRCDPISEHNRLYWYRQTLGQGPEFLTYFQNEAQLEKSRLLSDRFSAERPKGSFSTLEIQRTEQGDSAMYLCASSLDPGLGLYNEQFFGPGTRLTVL.

The V gene is TRBV2, the J gene TRBJ2-2; the D is unclear. Germline lookup yields CDR1 SNHLY and CDR2 FYNNEI. CDR3 length equals 13 residues. The germline V and J ends were trimmed by 1 base and 8 bases, with 8 bases remaining between them. The CDR3 here is CASSEGYRGELFF. CDR3 DNA sequence: TGTGCCAGCAGTGAAGGCTATCGGGGGGAGCTGTTTTTT.

This clone was seen a single time. This sequence joins TRBV9 and TRBJ2-1, with TRBD2 matching 10 bases. The CDR3 loop spans 15 amino acids. Trimming took 1 base from V and 6 from J; bases not matched to a gene: 4. The germline V gene encodes CDR1 SGDLS and CDR2 YYNGEE. CDR3 in DNA: TGTGCCAGCAGCGTAACTAGCGGGGTGTTCAATGAGCAGTTCTTC. It specifies CASSVTSGVFNEQFF.

This sequence joins TRBV7-9 and TRBJ2-3; TRBD2 agrees at 14 bases. Germline V gene lookup returns CDR1 SEHNR and CDR2 FQNEAQ (reference sequence). The J segment lost 14 bases and the V segment lost 1 base, leaving 8 bases of the junction unmatched. This CDR3 spans 15 amino acids. The CDR3 bases are TGTGCCAGCAGCTTAGGGGGGACTAGCGGGAGCATACCGTATTTT. Its protein product is CASSLGGTSGSIPYF. Combining the CDR3 with reference TRBV7-9 and TRBJ2-3 gives the whole variable domain DTGVSQNPRHKITKRGQNVTFRCDPISEHNRLYWYRQTLGQGPEFLTYFQNEAQLEKSRLLSDRFSAERPKGSFSTLEIQRTEQGDSAMYLCASSLGGTSGSIPYFGPGTRLTVL.

V and J are TRBV6-6 and TRBJ2-7; D possibly uses TRBD1 or TRBD2 (5 bases each). This CDR3 contains 14 residues. V shed 6 bases and J shed 1 base, with 13 bases lying between them. CDR1 is MNHNY, CDR2 SVGAGI, per germline (reference sequence). The DNA for the CDR3 is TGTGCCAGCAGCCACCGGGACCGATCCTACGAGCAGTACTTC. Its protein is CASSHRDRSYEQYF.

The chain combines TRBV9 with TRBJ2-7, with a possible D match to TRBD1 (5 bases). Germline lookup yields CDR1 SGDLS and CDR2 YYNGEE. Between the trimmed V and J ends, which lost 0 bases and 5 bases, there was a span of 12 bases. The CDR3 is 14 residues long. The CDR3 nucleotides are TGTGCCAGCAGCGTAGGTCCAGGGCTCCACGAGCAGTACTTC. This encodes CASSVGPGLHEQYF.

This clone occurred once. This chain connects TRBV28 to TRBJ2-7, with no clear D. This CDR3 has 14 residues. Germline V gene lookup returns CDR1 MDHEN and CDR2 SYDVKM. Trimming took off 1 base at V and 1 base at J, with 8 bases between the two ends. CDR3 nucleotide sequence: TGTGCCAGCAGTTTATTAACTGCATCCTACGAGCAGTACTTC. It is translated as CASSLLTASYEQYF.

V and J are TRBV7-9 and TRBJ2-6; no firm D call. The CDR3 spans 13 residues. Looked up from germline, CDR1 is SEHNR and CDR2 is FQNEAQ (reference sequence). V was clipped by 3 bases and J by 8 bases, with 8 bases between them. The CDR3 is CASSFTETNVLTF. The CDR3 DNA reads as TGTGCCAGCAGCTTCACAGAAACCAACGTCCTGACTTTC.

Note on this clone: Other DNA sequences from this sample encode an identical CDR3 as well. This chain joins TRBV7-9 and TRBJ2-2, with 8 positions matching TRBD1. CDR3 size: 15 residues. J lost 2 bases, V lost 5 bases, and 4 bases had no gene match. Germline assignment: CDR1 SEHNR and CDR2 FQNEAQ (reference sequence). This CDR3 reads CASSPDRGNTGELFF. CDR3 coding DNA: TGTGCCAGCAGCCCAGACAGGGGAAACACCGGGGAGCTGTTTTTT.

The chain joins TRBV4-3 to TRBJ2-1; D gene unclear. The CDR3 is 13 residues long. Germline V gene sequence: CDR1 LGHNA, CDR2 YSLEER. V lost 4 bases and J 7 bases, leaving 11 bases between the germline ends. The DNA for the CDR3 is TGCGCCAGCAGCCCTGGGCGTACTAATGAGCAGTTCTTC. Translated, it gives CASSPGRTNEQFF.

This sequence joins TRBV7-6 and TRBJ2-7; D not certain. This CDR3 spans 13 amino acids. The germline CDR1 and CDR2 sequences are SGHVS and FNYEAQ. Trimming pared 5 bases from V and 3 bases from J, leaving 11 bases between. CDR3 DNA: TGTGCCAGCAGCGAAAGGCCCTACTACGAGCAGTACTTC. This encodes CASSERPYYEQYF.

Of note for this clone: Distinct nucleotide sequences in the sample also encode this CDR3. The genes are TRBV7-3 and TRBJ1-1, with D possibly TRBD1 on 6 matching bases. In germline, CDR1 is SGHTA, CDR2 FQGTGA. Trimming left V 0 bases short and J 5 bases short, with 13 bases between. The length of the CDR3 is 15 residues. CDR3 region: CASSLTRQGRTEAFF. The CDR3 DNA sequence: TGTGCCAGCAGCTTAACTCGGCAGGGGAGGACTGAAGCTTTCTTT.